The 13 T cell receptor beta chains below were found in one sample sequenced in a study of cytomegalovirus exposure and HLA in healthy donors. The PCR was carried out with 60 Vbeta primers and 13 Jbeta primers. The assay was immunoSEQ multiplex PCR, and TCRdb's table has in-frame clones only and misses some. The data contain roughly 120,000 clones, over 15% of them singletons. Sequenced sample: PBMCs. These TCRs come from a woman younger than 30 in good health and CMV-seronegative.

This clone has only a few counts. The V gene is TRBV19, the J gene TRBJ1-2; 8 nucleotides align to TRBD1. CDR1 is LNHDA, CDR2 SQIVND, per germline (reference sequence). Trimming at V came to 0 bases and at J to 4 bases, leaving 4 bases not matched to a gene. This CDR3 is 15 amino acids long. CDR3 in DNA: TGTGCCAGTAGTATAGAACAGGGGGTCATCTATGGCTACACCTTC. Translating gives CASSIEQGVIYGYTF.

This clone turned up a few times. This chain joins TRBV6-1 and TRBJ1-3; a weak D match, TRBD1 (6 bases). The CDR3 sequence is 17 residues long. CDR1 MNHNS and CDR2 SASEGT come from the germline V gene. Trimming stripped 1 base from V and 2 bases from J, with 15 bases between. The CDR3 nucleotides read TGTGCCAGCAGTGAAGTTGGGGGCGCGCGGCCTGGAAACACCATATATTTT. Its protein product is CASSEVGGARPGNTIYF.

The rearrangement joins TRBV6-1 to TRBJ1-2, with 10 bases that match TRBD1. The CDR3 is 16 residues long. J lost 7 bases, V lost 0 bases, and 8 bases had no gene match. CDR1 MNHNS and CDR2 SASEGT come from the germline V gene. The chain's CDR3 is CASSEALGTGVGGYTF. The DNA of the CDR3 is TGTGCCAGCAGTGAAGCCCTCGGGACAGGGGTCGGTGGCTACACCTTC.

The table lists this clone with a few counts. This chain joins TRBV2 and TRBJ2-7; tentatively, D is TRBD1 (6 bases). The CDR3 contains 14 residues. Looked up from germline, CDR1 is SNHLY and CDR2 is FYNNEI. The germline V and J ends were trimmed by 4 bases and 3 bases, with 13 bases remaining between them. The CDR3 nucleotides read TGTGCCAGCAGTGCGTCCAACAGGGACTACGAGCAGTACTTC. Its protein is CASSASNRDYEQYF.

This clone has more than one count but fewer than ten. For the CDR3, the DNA is TGTGCCAGCAGCTTACCGGCTGGGGCCAACGTCCTGACTTTC. It yields the protein CASSLPAGANVLTF. The chain couples TRBV11-1 to TRBJ2-6, with no clear D. CDR3 length: 14 amino acids. Per germline, CDR1 SGHAT and CDR2 FQDESV (reference sequence). V shed 2 bases and J shed 2 bases, with 4 bases lying between them. Combining the CDR3 with reference TRBV11-1 and TRBJ2-6 gives the whole variable domain EAEVAQSPRYKITEKSQAVAFWCDPISGHATLYWYRQILGQGPELLVQFQDESVVDDSQLPKDRFSAERLKGVDSTLKIQPAELGDSAMYLCASSLPAGANVLTFGAGSRLTVL.

This clone was counted only a few times. The chain carries TRBV5-1 and TRBJ2-5, with 7 positions matching TRBD2. With V trimmed by 1 base and J by 0 bases, 3 bases remained unmatched. Germline V gene lookup returns CDR1 SGHRS and CDR2 YFSETQ. CDR3 length: 15 amino acids. CDR3: CASSLIGTNQETQYF. The DNA for the CDR3 is TGCGCCAGCAGCTTGATCGGGACTAACCAAGAGACCCAGTACTTC. The entire variable domain, with the rest obtained from reference TRBV5-1 and TRBJ2-5, is as follows: KAGVTQTPRYLIKTRGQQVTLSCSPISGHRSVSWYQQTPGQGLQFLFEYFSETQRNKGNFPGRFSGRQFSNSRSEMNVSTLELGDSALYLCASSLIGTNQETQYFGPGTRLLVL.

The table lists this clone with many counts. The genes are TRBV7-8 and TRBJ2-1, with D perhaps matching TRBD1 (6 bases). The CDR3 extends over 16 amino acids. CDR1 is SGHVS and CDR2 is FQNEAQ in the germline V gene. V lost 4 bases and J lost 3, with 16 bases in between. The CDR3 DNA follows: TGTGCCAGCAGCTCTAAGGCAGGGGCAAACTACAATGAGCAGTTCTTC. It translates to CASSSKAGANYNEQFF.

The chain links TRBV7-9 to TRBJ2-1; TRBD2 is a possible D gene (5 bases). The length of the CDR3 is 13 residues. Trimming removed 5 bases from V and 4 bases from J, with 9 bases in between. The germline gives CDR1 SEHNR, CDR2 FQNEAQ (reference sequence). The CDR3 DNA sequence: TGTGCCAGCAGCGCGGACTTTTACAATGAGCAGTTCTTC. Residues: CASSADFYNEQFF.

In its sample, this clone was seen a few times. The chain combines TRBV6-1 with TRBJ2-4; D gene ambiguous. The CDR3 sequence is 16 residues long. Trimming shortened V by 2 bases and J by 1 base, and 12 bases separated the two germline ends. Germline V gives CDR1 MNHNS, CDR2 SASEGT. CDR3 bases: TGTGCCAGCAGTGAACCCGGCAGGTTCGCCAAAAACATTCAGTACTTC. The encoded protein is CASSEPGRFAKNIQYF.

The chain's CDR3 is CASSRGTGGETQYF. The CDR3 DNA is TGCGCCAGCAGCCGGGGGACAGGGGGAGAGACCCAGTACTTC. V gene TRBV5-1 combines with J gene TRBJ2-5; TRBD1 matches 11 bases. CDR1 SGHRS and CDR2 YFSETQ come from the germline V gene. V lost 4 bases to trimming and J lost 4 bases; unmatched junction nucleotides: 3. CDR3 length: 14 amino acids.

This chain connects TRBV7-2 to TRBJ2-1, with TRBD2 matching over 11 bases. The CDR3 sequence is 15 residues long. Germline-derived CDR1 and CDR2 are SGHTA and FQGNSA. With 4 bases clipped from V and 6 bases from J, the junction kept 5 bases outside the gene matches. The CDR3 here is CASSSLAGGLNEQFF. The CDR3 region has the DNA TGTGCCAGCAGCTCTCTAGCGGGGGGCCTCAATGAGCAGTTCTTC.

This clone appeared a few times. The chain recombines TRBV7-8 with TRBJ1-6; TRBD1 aligns across 9 bases. V lost 5 bases to trimming and J lost 8 bases; unmatched junction nucleotides: 4. This CDR3 spans 14 amino acids. Germline assignment: CDR1 SGHVS and CDR2 FQNEAQ. The CDR3 sequence: CASSPRQGDSPLHF. CDR3 nucleotide sequence: TGTGCCAGCAGCCCCAGACAGGGGGATTCACCCCTCCACTTT.

The V call is TRBV6-1, the J call TRBJ2-7; the match to TRBD1 covers 8 bases. V lost 6 bases and J lost 2; bases outside the gene matches: 6. This CDR3 is built from 14 residues. Germline-derived CDR1 and CDR2 are MNHNS and SASEGT. CDR3 nucleotide sequence: TGTGCCAGCAGGAGGGACAGGATCCCCTACGAGCAGTACTTC. This codes for CASRRDRIPYEQYF.